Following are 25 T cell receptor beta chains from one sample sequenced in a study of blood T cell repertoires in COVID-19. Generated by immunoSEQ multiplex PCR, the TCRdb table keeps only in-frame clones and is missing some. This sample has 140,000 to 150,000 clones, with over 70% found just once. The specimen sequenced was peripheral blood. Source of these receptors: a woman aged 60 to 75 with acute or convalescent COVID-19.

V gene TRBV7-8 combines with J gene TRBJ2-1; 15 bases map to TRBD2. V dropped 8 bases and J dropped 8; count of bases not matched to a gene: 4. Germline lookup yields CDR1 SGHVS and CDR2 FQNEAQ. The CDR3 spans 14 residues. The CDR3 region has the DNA TGTGCCAGCGGACTAGCGGGAGGGCCCTATGAGCAGTTCTTC. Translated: CASGLAGGPYEQFF.

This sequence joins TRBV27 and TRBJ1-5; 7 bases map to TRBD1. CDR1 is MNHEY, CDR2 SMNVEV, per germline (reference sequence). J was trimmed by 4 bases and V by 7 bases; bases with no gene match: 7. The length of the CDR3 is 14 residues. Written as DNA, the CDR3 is TGTGCCAGCAAAGCGGACAGGCATAATCAGCCCCAGCATTTT. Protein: CASKADRHNQPQHF.

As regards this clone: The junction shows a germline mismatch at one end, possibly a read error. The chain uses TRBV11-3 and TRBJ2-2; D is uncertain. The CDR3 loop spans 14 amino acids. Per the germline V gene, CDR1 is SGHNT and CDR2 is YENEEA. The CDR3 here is CASRLGPQAGELFF. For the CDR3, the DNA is TGTGCCAGCAGATTAGGCCCCCAGGCCGGGGAGCTGTTTTTT.

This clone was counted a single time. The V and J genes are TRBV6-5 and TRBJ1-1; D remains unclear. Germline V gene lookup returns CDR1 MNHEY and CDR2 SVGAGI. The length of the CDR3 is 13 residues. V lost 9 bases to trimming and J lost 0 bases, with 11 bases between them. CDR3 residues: CASRRAMNTEAFF. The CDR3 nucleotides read TGTGCCAGTCGGAGGGCTATGAACACTGAAGCTTTCTTT.

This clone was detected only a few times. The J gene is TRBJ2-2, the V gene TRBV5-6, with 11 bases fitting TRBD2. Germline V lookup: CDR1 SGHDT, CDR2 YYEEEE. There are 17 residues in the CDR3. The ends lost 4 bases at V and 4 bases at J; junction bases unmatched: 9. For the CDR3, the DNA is TGTGCCAGCAGCAGGGGGACTAGCGGACACTTCACCGGGGAGCTGTTTTTT. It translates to CASSRGTSGHFTGELFF.

Written as DNA, the CDR3 is TGTGCCTGGAGCTCACGCATGGGGGCGAGACAGCGGGAGGGCTACGAGCAGTACTTC. Its translation is CAWSSRMGARQREGYEQYF. V gene TRBV30 combines with J gene TRBJ2-7, with TRBD2 matching 10 bases. Germline CDR1 GTSNPN, CDR2 SVGIG (reference sequence). The CDR3 runs 19 residues. After removal of 3 bases from V and 3 bases from J, the junction contained 20 bases not matched to a gene.

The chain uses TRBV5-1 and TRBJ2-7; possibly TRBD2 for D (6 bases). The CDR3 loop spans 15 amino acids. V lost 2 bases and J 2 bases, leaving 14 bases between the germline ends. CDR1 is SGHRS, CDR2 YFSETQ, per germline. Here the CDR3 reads CASSFYGSGAYEQYF. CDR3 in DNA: TGCGCCAGCAGCTTCTATGGTAGCGGAGCCTACGAGCAGTACTTC.

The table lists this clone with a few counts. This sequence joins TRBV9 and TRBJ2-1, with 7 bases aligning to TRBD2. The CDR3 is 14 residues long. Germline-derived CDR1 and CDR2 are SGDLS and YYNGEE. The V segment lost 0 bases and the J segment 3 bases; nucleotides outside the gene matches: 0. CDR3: CASSVGGSYNEQFF. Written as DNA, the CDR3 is TGTGCCAGCAGCGTAGGCGGGAGCTACAATGAGCAGTTCTTC. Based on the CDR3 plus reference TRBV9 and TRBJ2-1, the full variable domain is DSGVTQTPKHLITATGQRVTLRCSPRSGDLSVYWYQQSLDQGLQFLIQYYNGEERAKGNILERFSAQQFPDLHSELNLSSLELGDSALYFCASSVGGSYNEQFFGPGTRLTVL.

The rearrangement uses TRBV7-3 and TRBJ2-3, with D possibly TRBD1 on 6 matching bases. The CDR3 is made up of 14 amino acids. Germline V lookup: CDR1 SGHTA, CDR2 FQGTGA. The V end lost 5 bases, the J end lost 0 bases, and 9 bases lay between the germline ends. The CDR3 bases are TGTGCCAGCAGCCGACAGGCTAGCACAGATACGCAGTATTTT. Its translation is CASSRQASTDTQYF.

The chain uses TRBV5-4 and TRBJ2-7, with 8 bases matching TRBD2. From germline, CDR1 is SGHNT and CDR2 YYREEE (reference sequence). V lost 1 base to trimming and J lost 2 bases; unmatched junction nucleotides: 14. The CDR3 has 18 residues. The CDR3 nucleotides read TGTGCCAGCAGCTTGACCTTCGGGGTAAGCGGGAGCACCTACGAGCAGTACTTC. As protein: CASSLTFGVSGSTYEQYF.

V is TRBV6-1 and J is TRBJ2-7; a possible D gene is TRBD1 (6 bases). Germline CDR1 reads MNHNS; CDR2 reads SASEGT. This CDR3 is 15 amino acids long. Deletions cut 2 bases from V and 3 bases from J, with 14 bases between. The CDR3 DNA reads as TGTGCCAGCAGTGAAAGGGTCAGGGGTTTCTACGAGCAGTACTTC. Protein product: CASSERVRGFYEQYF.

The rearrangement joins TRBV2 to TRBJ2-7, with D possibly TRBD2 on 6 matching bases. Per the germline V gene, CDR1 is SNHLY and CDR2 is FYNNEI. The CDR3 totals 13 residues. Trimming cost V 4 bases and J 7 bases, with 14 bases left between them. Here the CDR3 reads CASSVWGEREQYF. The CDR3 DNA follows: TGTGCCAGCAGTGTGTGGGGGGAGCGGGAGCAGTACTTC.

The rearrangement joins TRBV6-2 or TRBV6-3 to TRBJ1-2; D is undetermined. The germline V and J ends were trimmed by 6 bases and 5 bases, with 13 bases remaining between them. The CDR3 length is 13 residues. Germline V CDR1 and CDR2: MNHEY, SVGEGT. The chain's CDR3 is CASSRPLQYGYTF. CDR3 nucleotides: TGTGCCAGCAGCCGACCGTTACAGTATGGCTACACCTTC.

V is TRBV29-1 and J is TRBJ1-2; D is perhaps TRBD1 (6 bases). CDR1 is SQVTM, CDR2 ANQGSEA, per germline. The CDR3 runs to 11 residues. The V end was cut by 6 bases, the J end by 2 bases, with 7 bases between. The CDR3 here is CSVGQNYGYTF. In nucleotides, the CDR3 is TGCAGCGTAGGACAGAACTATGGCTACACCTTC.

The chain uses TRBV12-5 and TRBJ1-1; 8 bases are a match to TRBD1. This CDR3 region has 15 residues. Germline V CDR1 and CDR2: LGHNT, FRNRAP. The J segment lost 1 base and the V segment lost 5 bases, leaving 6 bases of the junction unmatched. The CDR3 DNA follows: TGTGCTAGTGGTAACGGACAGGGCCCGAACACTGAAGCTTTCTTT. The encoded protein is CASGNGQGPNTEAFF. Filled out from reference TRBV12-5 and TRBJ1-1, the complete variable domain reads DARVTQTPRHKVTEMGQEVTMRCQPILGHNTVFWYRQTMMQGLELLAYFRNRAPLDDSGMPKDRFSAEMPDATLATLKIQPSEPRDSAVYFCASGNGQGPNTEAFFGQGTRLTVV.

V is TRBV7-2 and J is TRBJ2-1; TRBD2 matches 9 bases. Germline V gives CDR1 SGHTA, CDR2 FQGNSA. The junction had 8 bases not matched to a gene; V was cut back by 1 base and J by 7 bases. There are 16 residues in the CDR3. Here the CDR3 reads CASSLVAGGPKNEQFF. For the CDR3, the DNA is TGTGCCAGCAGCTTAGTGGCGGGAGGGCCCAAGAATGAGCAGTTCTTC.

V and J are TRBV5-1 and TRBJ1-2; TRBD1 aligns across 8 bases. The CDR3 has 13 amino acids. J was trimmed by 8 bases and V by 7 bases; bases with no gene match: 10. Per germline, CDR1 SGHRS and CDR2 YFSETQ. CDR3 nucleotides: TGCGCCAGCTCGTTAACTGGACAGGGCGGCTACACCTTC. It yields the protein CASSLTGQGGYTF.

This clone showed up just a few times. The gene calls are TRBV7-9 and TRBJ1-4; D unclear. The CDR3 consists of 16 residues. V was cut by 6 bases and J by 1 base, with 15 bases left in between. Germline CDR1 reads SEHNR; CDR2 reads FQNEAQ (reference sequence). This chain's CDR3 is CASSPGGGQTNEKLFF. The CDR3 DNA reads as TGTGCCAGCAGTCCGGGAGGTGGGCAAACTAATGAAAAACTGTTTTTT.

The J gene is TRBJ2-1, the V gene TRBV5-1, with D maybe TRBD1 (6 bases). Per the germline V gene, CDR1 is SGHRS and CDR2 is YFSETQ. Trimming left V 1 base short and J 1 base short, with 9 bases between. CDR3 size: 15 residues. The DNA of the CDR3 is TGCGCCAGCAGCTTGTCACAGGGTTCCTACAATGAGCAGTTCTTC. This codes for CASSLSQGSYNEQFF. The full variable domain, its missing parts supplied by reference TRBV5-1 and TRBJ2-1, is KAGVTQTPRYLIKTRGQQVTLSCSPISGHRSVSWYQQTPGQGLQFLFEYFSETQRNKGNFPGRFSGRQFSNSRSEMNVSTLELGDSALYLCASSLSQGSYNEQFFGPGTRLTVL.

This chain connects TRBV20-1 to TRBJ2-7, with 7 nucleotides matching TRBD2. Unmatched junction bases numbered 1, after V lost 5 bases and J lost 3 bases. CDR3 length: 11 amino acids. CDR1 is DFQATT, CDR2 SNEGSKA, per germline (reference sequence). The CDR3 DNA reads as TGCAGTGCTGCTAGCGGCTACGAGCAGTACTTC. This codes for CSAASGYEQYF.

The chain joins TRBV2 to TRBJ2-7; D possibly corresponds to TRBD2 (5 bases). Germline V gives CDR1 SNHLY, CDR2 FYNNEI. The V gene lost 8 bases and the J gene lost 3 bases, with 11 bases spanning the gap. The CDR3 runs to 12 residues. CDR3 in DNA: TGTGCCAGCCGGGCGGAGGACTACGAGCAGTACTTC. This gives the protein CASRAEDYEQYF.

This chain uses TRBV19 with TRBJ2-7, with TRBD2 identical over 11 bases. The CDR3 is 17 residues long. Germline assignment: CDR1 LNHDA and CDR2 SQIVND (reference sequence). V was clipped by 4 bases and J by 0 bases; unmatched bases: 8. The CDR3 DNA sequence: TGTGCCAGTAGTACCCGCCTTACTAGCGGGAGCTCCTACGAGCAGTACTTC. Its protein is CASSTRLTSGSSYEQYF.

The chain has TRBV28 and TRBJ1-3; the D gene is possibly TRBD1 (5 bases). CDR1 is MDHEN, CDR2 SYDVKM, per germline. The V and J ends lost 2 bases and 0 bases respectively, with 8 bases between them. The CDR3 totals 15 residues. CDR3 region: CASSLQGGSGNTIYF. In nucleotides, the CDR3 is TGTGCCAGCAGTTTACAGGGTGGCTCTGGAAACACCATATATTTT.

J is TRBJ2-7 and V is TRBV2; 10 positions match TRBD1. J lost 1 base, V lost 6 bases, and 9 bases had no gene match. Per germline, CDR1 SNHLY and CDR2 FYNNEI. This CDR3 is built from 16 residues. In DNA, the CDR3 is TGTGCCAGCAGGAGGGGGGACAGGGGTCTTTCCTACGAGCAGTACTTC. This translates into CASRRGDRGLSYEQYF.

The CDR3 reads CASSRGQGNYGYTF. The CDR3 nucleotides read TGTGCCAGCAGCCGTGGGCAGGGGAACTATGGCTACACCTTC. V is TRBV6-6 and J is TRBJ1-2, with D maybe TRBD1 (6 bases). CDR1 is MNHNY and CDR2 is SVGAGI in the germline V gene (reference sequence). Trimming took off 6 bases at V and 2 bases at J, with 13 bases between the two ends. The CDR3 totals 14 residues.